The rows below give T cell receptor beta chains drawn from one sample of a study of cytomegalovirus exposure and HLA in healthy donors. The method was immunoSEQ multiplex PCR; TCRdb's version includes in-frame clones alone and lacks a portion of them. The data include 100,000 to 150,000 clones; the top ten clones carry approximately 1%. Sample: PBMCs. All receptors come from a man younger than 35 in good health and CMV-seronegative. Both conserved end residues are part of each CDR3. Each record gives: V gene, J gene, CDR3 protein.

TRBV5-5	TRBJ1-2	CASSWSMGYTF
TRBV15	TRBJ2-3	CATSRDGRVADTQYF
TRBV18	TRBJ2-7	CASHPRRSDLYEQYF
TRBV5-1	TRBJ1-1	CASSPRGGNTEAFF
TRBV4-1	TRBJ1-1	CASSLGTGREAFF
TRBV18	TRBJ2-2	CASSPRDSTGELFF
TRBV18	TRBJ1-2	CAGQLLTNYGYTF
TRBV25-1	TRBJ2-7	CASSGGGYFYEQYF
TRBV5-1	TRBJ2-5	CASSWGIQGQETQYF
TRBV29-1	TRBJ2-6	CSAKDRGDRDSGANVLTF
TRBV7-9	TRBJ2-7	CASSQPGLRYEQYF